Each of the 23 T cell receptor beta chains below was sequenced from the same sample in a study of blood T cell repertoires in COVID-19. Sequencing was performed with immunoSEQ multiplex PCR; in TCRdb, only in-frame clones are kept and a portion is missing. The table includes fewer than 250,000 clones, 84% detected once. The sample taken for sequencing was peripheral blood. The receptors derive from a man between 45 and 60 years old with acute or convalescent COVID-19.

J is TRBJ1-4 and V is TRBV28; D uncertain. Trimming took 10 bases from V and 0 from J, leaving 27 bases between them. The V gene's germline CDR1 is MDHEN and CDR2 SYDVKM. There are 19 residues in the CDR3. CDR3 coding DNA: TGTGCCACCTCACGCGGTCTAGGTACGCTGTCTGCAACTAATGAAAAACTGTTTTTT. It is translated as CATSRGLGTLSATNEKLFF.

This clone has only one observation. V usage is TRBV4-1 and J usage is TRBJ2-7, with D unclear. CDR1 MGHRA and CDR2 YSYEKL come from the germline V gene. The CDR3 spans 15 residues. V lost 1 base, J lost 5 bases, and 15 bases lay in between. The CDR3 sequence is CASSQAEAGKHEQYF. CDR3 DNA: TGCGCCAGCAGCCAAGCCGAGGCTGGCAAACACGAGCAGTACTTC.

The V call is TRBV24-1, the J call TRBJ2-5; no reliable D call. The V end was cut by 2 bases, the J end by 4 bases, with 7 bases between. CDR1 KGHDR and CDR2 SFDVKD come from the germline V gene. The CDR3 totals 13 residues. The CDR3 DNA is TGTGCCACCAGTGATTACAGAGCAGAGACCCAGTACTTC. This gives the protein CATSDYRAETQYF.

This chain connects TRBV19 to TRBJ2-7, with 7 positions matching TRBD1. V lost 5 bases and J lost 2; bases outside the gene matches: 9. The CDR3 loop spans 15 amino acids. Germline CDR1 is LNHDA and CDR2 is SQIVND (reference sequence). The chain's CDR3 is CASSSGDSTTYEQYF. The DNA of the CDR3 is TGTGCCAGTAGTTCCGGGGACAGCACAACCTACGAGCAGTACTTC.

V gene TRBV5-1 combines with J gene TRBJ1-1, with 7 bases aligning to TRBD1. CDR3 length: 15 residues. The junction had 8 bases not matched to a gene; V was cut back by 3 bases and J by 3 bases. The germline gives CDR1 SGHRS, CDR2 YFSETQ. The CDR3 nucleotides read TGCGCCAGCAGCTCCCAGGGGGTAGGGGACACTGAAGCTTTCTTT. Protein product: CASSSQGVGDTEAFF.

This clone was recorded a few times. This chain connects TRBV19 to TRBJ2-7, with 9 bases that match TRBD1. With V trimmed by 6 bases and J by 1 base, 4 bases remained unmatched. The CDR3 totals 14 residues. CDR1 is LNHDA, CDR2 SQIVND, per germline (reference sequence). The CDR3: CASSGTGTSYEQYF. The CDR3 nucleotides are TGTGCCAGTAGCGGGACAGGGACGTCCTACGAGCAGTACTTC.

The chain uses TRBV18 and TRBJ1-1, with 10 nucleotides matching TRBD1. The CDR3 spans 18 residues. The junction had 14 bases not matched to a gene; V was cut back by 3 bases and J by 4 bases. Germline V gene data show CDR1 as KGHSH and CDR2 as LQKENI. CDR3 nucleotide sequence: TGTGCCAGCTCACCTCAATCGATCGGGACAGGGGTTGGCACTGAAGCTTTCTTT. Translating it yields CASSPQSIGTGVGTEAFF.

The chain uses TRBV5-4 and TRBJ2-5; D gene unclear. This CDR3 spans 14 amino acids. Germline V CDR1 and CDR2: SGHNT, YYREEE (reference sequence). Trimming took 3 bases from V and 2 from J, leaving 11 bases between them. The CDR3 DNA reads TGTGCCAGCAGCTCTCAGAAGAAACAAGAGACCCAGTACTTC. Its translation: CASSSQKKQETQYF.

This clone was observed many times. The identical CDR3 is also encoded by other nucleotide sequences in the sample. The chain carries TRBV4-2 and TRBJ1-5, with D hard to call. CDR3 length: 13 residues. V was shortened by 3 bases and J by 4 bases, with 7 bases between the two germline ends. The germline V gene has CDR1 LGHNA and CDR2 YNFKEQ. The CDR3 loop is CASSQAGNQPQHF. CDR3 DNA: TGTGCCAGCAGCCAGGCGGGTAATCAGCCCCAGCATTTT.

CDR3 DNA: TGTGCCAGCAGCTTAGATCTTCAAACTTACAATGAGCAGTTCTTC. The encoded protein is CASSLDLQTYNEQFF. V gene TRBV11-2 combines with J gene TRBJ2-1; D is unresolved. V lost 0 bases, J lost 4 bases, and 10 bases lay in between. The CDR3 runs to 15 residues. Germline values: CDR1 SGHAT, CDR2 FQNNGV.

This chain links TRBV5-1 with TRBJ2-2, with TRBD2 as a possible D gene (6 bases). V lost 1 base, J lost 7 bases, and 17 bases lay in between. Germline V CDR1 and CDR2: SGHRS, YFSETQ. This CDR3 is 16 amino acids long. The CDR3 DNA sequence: TGCGCCAGCAGCTTGAGAGCCGGGAGATCGGGCGGGGAGCTGTTTTTT. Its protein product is CASSLRAGRSGGELFF. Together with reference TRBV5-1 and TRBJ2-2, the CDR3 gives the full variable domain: KAGVTQTPRYLIKTRGQQVTLSCSPISGHRSVSWYQQTPGQGLQFLFEYFSETQRNKGNFPGRFSGRQFSNSRSEMNVSTLELGDSALYLCASSLRAGRSGGELFFGEGSRLTVL.

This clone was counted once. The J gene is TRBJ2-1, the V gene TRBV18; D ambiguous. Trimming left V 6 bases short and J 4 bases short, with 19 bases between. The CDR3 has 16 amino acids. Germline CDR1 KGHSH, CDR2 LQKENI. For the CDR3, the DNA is TGTGCCAGCTCCCAGACTGGCACCTTCGCGTACAATGAGCAGTTCTTC. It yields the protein CASSQTGTFAYNEQFF. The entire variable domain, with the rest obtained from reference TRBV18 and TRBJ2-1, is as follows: NAGVMQNPRHLVRRRGQEARLRCSPMKGHSHVYWYRQLPEEGLKFMVYLQKENIIDESGMPKERFSAEFPKEGPSILRIQQVVRGDSAAYFCASSQTGTFAYNEQFFGPGTRLTVL.

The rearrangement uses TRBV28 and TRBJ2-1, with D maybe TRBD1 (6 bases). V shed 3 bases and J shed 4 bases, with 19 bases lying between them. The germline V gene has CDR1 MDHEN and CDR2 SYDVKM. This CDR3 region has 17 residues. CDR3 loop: CASSFPGQLLVYNEQFF. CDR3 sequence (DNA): TGTGCCAGCAGTTTCCCCGGACAGCTACTCGTTTACAATGAGCAGTTCTTC. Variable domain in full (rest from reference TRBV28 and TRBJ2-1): DVKVTQSSRYLVKRTGEKVFLECVQDMDHENMFWYRQDPGLGLRLIYFSYDVKMKEKGDIPEGYSVSREKKERFSLILESASTNQTSMYLCASSFPGQLLVYNEQFFGPGTRLTVL.

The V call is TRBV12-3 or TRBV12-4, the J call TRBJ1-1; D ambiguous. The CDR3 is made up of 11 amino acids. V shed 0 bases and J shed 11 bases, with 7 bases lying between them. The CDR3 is CASSLAGSAFF. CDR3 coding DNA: TGTGCCAGCAGTTTAGCGGGGAGTGCTTTCTTT.

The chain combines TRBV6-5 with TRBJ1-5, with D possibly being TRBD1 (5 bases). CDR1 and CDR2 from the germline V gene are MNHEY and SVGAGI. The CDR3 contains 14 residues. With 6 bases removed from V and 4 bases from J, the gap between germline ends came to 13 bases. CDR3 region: CASRGRDSNQPQHF. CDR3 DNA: TGTGCCAGCAGAGGCCGGGACTCAAATCAGCCCCAGCATTTT.

For the CDR3, the DNA is TGTGCCAGCAGTCCCCGCCGGGACAGAAATATCTATAATTCACCCCTCCACTTT. It specifies CASSPRRDRNIYNSPLHF. The genes are TRBV27 and TRBJ1-6, with TRBD1 matching over 7 bases. Per the germline V gene, CDR1 is MNHEY and CDR2 is SMNVEV (reference sequence). V lost 5 bases and J lost 3; bases outside the gene matches: 13. The CDR3 length is 18 residues.

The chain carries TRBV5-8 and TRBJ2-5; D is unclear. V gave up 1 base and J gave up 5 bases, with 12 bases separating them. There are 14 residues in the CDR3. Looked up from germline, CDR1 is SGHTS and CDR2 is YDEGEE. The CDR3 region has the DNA TGTGCCAGCAGCTTGTTATGGATCGGGGAGACCCAGTACTTC. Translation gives CASSLLWIGETQYF.

This CDR3 reads CASSYMDRGYQPQHF. The CDR3 nucleotides read TGTGCCAGCAGTTATATGGACAGGGGTTATCAGCCCCAGCATTTT. V and J are TRBV6-9 and TRBJ1-5; 9 nucleotides agree with TRBD1. V lost 2 bases to trimming and J lost 5 bases; unmatched junction nucleotides: 4. Germline lookup yields CDR1 MNHGY and CDR2 SVAAGI. This CDR3 has 15 residues.

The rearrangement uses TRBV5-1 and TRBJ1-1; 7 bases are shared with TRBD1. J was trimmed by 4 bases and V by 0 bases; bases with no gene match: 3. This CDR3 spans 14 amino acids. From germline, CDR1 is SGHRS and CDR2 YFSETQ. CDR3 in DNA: TGCGCCAGCAGCTTGGACCAGGGGGTCACTGAAGCTTTCTTT. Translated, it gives CASSLDQGVTEAFF.

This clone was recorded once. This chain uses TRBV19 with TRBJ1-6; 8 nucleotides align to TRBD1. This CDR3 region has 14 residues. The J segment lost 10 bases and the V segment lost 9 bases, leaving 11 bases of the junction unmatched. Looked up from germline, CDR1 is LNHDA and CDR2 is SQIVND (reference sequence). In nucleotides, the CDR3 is TGTGCCAGCGAAACAGGGGGTGTGAGATCACCCCTCCACTTT. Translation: CASETGGVRSPLHF.

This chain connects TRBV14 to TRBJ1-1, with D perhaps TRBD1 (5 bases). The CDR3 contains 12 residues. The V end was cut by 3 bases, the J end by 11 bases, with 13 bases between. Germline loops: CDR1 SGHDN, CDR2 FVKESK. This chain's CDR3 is CASSQRDHPAFF. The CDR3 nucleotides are TGTGCCAGCAGCCAGCGGGACCATCCGGCTTTCTTT.

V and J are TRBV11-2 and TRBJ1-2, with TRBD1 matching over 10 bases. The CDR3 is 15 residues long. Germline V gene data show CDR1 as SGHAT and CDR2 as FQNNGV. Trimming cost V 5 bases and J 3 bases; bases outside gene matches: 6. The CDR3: CASSKGTGEYYGYTF. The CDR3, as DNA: TGTGCCAGCAGCAAGGGGACAGGGGAGTACTATGGCTACACCTTC.

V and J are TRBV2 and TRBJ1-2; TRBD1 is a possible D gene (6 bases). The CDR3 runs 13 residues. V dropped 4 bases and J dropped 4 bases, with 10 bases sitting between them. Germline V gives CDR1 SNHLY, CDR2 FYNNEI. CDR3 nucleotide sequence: TGTGCCAGCAGTGGAGGACAGCTCTATGGCTACACCTTC. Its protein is CASSGGQLYGYTF.